Listed below are T cell receptor beta chains from one sample, sequenced in a study of human T cells and chemical hapten exposure. TCRdb recomputed calls from the RACE reads with MiXCR, one row per CDR3 protein. Of roughly 50,000 distinct CDR3 sequences listed, 9.9% are singletons. The sequencing here drew on whole blood, taken in connection with sensitization to the hapten diphenylcyclopropenone (DPC). These receptors all come from a woman between 40 and 55 years old with alopecia areata. Some clones in this sample may be carry-over from other donors' samples. The CDR3 runs from the conserved cysteine through the conserved F or W. A D gene is named only where the DNA matches it firmly. The size of a clone is reported for some rows only, either as once, few or many, or as a class for expanded clones.

abundance,v_gene,j_gene,d_gene,CDR3aa,CDR3nt
many,TRBV12-5,TRBJ2-1,.,CASGLVGLTGRGGYEQFF,TGTGCTAGTGGTTTGGTTGGCCTAACCGGGCGCGGTGGCTATGAGCAGTTCTTC
few,TRBV18,TRBJ2-1,TRBD2,CASSPQGGLSNEQFF,TGTGCCAGCTCACCGCAGGGAGGGCTGAGCAATGAGCAGTTCTTC
many,TRBV4-1,TRBJ2-7,.,CASSQGPPLPSYEQYF,TGCGCCAGCAGCCAAGGGCCGCCTCTCCCCTCCTACGAGCAGTACTTC
.,TRBV7-9,TRBJ1-6,TRBD1,CASSQQGSNGPLHF,TGTGCCAGCAGTCAACAGGGGTCTAATGGGCCCCTCCACTTT
.,TRBV5-6,TRBJ2-4,.,CASRRYEVINIQYF,TGTGCCAGCAGACGGTACGAGGTCATAAACATTCAGTACTTC
many,TRBV19,TRBJ1-1,.,CASSNPGNTEAFF,TGTGCCAGTAGCAACCCGGGAAACACTGAAGCTTTCTTT
many,TRBV5-6,TRBJ1-6,TRBD1,CASSPDRVNSPLHF,TGTGCCAGCAGCCCCGACAGGGTGAATTCACCCCTCCACTTT
.,TRBV7-8,TRBJ2-3,.,CASSIRTADTDTQYF,TGTGCCAGCAGCATCCGGACAGCCGACACAGATACGCAGTATTTT
few,TRBV7-6,TRBJ2-7,TRBD2,CASSFAGAYEQYF,TGTGCCAGCAGCTTTGCGGGGGCCTACGAGCAGTACTTC
.,TRBV11-1,TRBJ2-7,TRBD1,CASSFFGTEGDEQYF,TGTGCCAGCAGCTTCTTCGGGACAGAAGGAGACGAGCAGTACTTC
many,TRBV6-2/TRBV6-3,TRBJ1-5,.,CASSYWGNQPQHF,TGTGCCAGCAGTTACTGGGGGAACCAGCCCCAGCATTTT
.,TRBV5-1,TRBJ2-2,.,CASSLSSTGELFF,TGCGCCAGCAGCCTCAGCAGCACCGGGGAGCTGTTTTTT